A single T cell receptor (beta chain) is shown here with its context. It lacks a known antigen. Sequence at one end of the junction differs from germline and may be a read error. From cysteine to phenylalanine, the CDR3 is 14 amino acids long. Solely the CDR3 DNA is kept, with 42 bases framed from the first base. CDR1 SGHTA and CDR2 FQGNSA were looked up in the germline V gene. The record originates from a study of CD8 T cells in ankylosing spondylitis (dated by TCRdb to 2015 to 2018). Study-level background: T cell receptor beta repertoires were profiled in healthy donors and ankylosing spondylitis patients so that disease-linked TCR variants could be found. The full study cohort comprised around 23 ankylosing spondylitis patients and 85 to 120 healthy donors. Samples of peripheral blood were taken, and for ankylosing spondylitis patients, synovial fluid was collected as well. What the research found in general, with its limitations: A TCR beta motif made up of seven or eight highly homologous amino acid variants appeared to be characteristic of blood from ankylosing spondylitis patients. The disease-linked clones were reported as significantly enriched in matched synovial fluid samples from ankylosing spondylitis patients. Some TCR beta motif variants had previously been reported in synovial fluid and blood of reactive arthritis patients, which suggested common disease-initiation mechanisms. A CD8+ phenotype was shown by the disease-linked clones, which were found at relatively low frequencies in peripheral blood.

The instrument was an Illumina HiSeq 2500. Quantitative 5'-RACE with molecular barcodes was used to prepare TCR beta libraries. In the paper's pipeline: Disease-linked TCR variants were identified with a new computational method built on a probabilistic model of VDJ rearrangement. TCRdb handled the public reads itself, with Q25 trimming in fastp and clone calling in MiXCR, and kept productive beta chains. A single entry per CDR3 protein holds the most common genes and DNA from its merged rows. Here the V and J calls rest on TCRdb's processing, not on the authors' analysis. The table for this sample lists about 340,000 distinct CDR3 sequences; roughly 14% of them were counted only once. About 1.1% of the sample is in the top ten clones.

The rearranged chain carries TRBV7-2 and TRBJ1-1; 5 matching bases give a weak D call of TRBD1. The sample taken for sequencing was blood, either unsorted or a sorted T cell fraction (not recorded which). This receptor was identified in a male donor with ankylosing spondylitis or in good health (not recorded which). The DNA sequence is TGTGCCAGCACCTTACTGGGGGGTAACACTGAAGCTTTCTTT. This gives the protein CASTLLGGNTEAFF.